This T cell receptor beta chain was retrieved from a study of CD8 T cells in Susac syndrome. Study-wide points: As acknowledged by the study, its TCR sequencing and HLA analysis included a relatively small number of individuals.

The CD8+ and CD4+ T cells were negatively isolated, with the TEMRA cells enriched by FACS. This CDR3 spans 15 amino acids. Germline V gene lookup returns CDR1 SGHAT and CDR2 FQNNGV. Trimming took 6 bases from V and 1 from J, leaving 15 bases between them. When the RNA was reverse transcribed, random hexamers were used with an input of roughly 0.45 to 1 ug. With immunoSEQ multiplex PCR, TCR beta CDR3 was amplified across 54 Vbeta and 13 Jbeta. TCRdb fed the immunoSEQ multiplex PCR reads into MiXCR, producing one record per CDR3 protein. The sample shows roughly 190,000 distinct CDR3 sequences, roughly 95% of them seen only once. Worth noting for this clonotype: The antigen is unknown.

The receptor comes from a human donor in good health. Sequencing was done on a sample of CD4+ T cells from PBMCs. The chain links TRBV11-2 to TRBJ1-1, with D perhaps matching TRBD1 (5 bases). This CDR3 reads CASSPGTEANTEAFF. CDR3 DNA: TGTGCCAGCAGTCCGGGGACGGAGGCGAACACTGAAGCTTTCTTT. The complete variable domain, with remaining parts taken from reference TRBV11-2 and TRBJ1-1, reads EAGVAQSPRYKIIEKRQSVAFWCNPISGHATLYWYQQILGQGPKLLIQFQNNGVVDDSQLPKDRFSAERLKGVDSTLKIQPAKLEDSAVYLCASSPGTEANTEAFFGQGTRLTVV.